The sequence of this T cell receptor beta chain was determined in a study of T cells in Graves' hyperthyroidism and ophthalmopathy. Study outcomes and limitations: Ophthalmopathy was distinguished from stable hyperthyroidism by 13 V-J signatures.

Many counts were recorded for this clonotype. Its antigen is undetermined. Lactation, pregnancy, other autoimmune disease or uncontrolled infection excluded patients. Template material for amplifying TCR beta CDR3 regions consisted of RNA transcripts. First-round RT-PCR targeting the TCR CDR3 was performed with the HTBI primer set. TCRdb recomputed calls from the multiplex PCR reads with MiXCR, one row per CDR3 protein. The sample lists approximately 510,000 distinct CDR3 sequences, less than 25% seen once, with roughly 29% in the top ten. Sample: blood. The TCR originated in a young man with Graves' hyperthyroidism.

The CDR3 nucleotides are TGTGCCAGCAGCTCTACCCTTTATCAGCCCCAGCATTTT. Its translation is CASSSTLYQPQHF. The V call is TRBV11-2, the J call TRBJ1-5; D unresolved. Between the trimmed V and J ends, which lost 4 bases and 5 bases, there was a span of 9 bases. CDR3 size: 13 residues. Germline assignment: CDR1 SGHAT and CDR2 FQNNGV. The complete variable domain, with remaining parts taken from reference TRBV11-2 and TRBJ1-5, reads EAGVAQSPRYKIIEKRQSVAFWCNPISGHATLYWYQQILGQGPKLLIQFQNNGVVDDSQLPKDRFSAERLKGVDSTLKIQPAKLEDSAVYLCASSSTLYQPQHFGDGTRLSIL.